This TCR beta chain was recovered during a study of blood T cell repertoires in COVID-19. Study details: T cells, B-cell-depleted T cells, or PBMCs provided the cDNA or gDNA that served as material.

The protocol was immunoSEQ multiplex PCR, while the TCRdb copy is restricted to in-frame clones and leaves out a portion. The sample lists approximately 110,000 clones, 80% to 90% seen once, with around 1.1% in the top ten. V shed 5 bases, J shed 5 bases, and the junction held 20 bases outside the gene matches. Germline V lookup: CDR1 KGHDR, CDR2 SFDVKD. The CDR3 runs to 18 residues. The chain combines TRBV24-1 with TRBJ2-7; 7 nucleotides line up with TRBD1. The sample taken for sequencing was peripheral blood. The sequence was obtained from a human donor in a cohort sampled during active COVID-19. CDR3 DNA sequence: TGTGCCACCAGTGGCCCCCCTGCTCTACAGGGGCAGACTGACGAGCAGTACTTC. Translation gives CATSGPPALQGQTDEQYF.